Shown below are 26 T cell receptor beta chains from a single sample sequenced in a study of siplizumab effects on memory and regulatory T cells. Method: immunoSEQ multiplex PCR; TCRdb's copy keeps in-frame clones and lacks some. The sample contains more than 85,000 clones, about 91% of which appear only once. The sample was CD4+ T cells sorted from blood. These TCRs come from a human donor in good health. Some clones in this sample may be carry-over from other donors' samples.

This chain connects TRBV6-1 to TRBJ2-7; D perhaps matches TRBD2 (5 bases). The CDR3 length is 14 residues. Germline CDR1 MNHNS, CDR2 SASEGT. The V end lost 7 bases, the J end lost 1 base, and 14 bases lay between the germline ends. CDR3: CASMGLWESYEQYF. CDR3 sequence (DNA): TGTGCCAGCATGGGCCTCTGGGAGTCCTACGAGCAGTACTTC.

The chain carries TRBV4-2 and TRBJ2-3, with 11 bases lining up with TRBD1. Per the germline V gene, CDR1 is LGHNA and CDR2 is YNFKEQ. This CDR3 is built from 16 residues. Trimming at V came to 0 bases and at J to 3 bases, leaving 2 bases not matched to a gene. The CDR3 reads CASSQDGTGGTDTQYF. The CDR3 bases are TGTGCCAGCAGCCAAGACGGGACAGGGGGTACAGATACGCAGTATTTT.

For this clone: A junction boundary mismatches the germline segment, possibly from a read error. V and J are TRBV27 and TRBJ1-5; D unclear. Germline V lookup: CDR1 MNHEY, CDR2 SMNVEV (reference sequence). This CDR3 is 16 amino acids long. The CDR3 nucleotides are TGTGCCGGCAGCCTTATGGGAGGATCTGGCAATCAGCCCCAGCATTTT. Translated: CAGSLMGGSGNQPQHF.

Turning to this clone: A junction end diverges from the germline sequence, so it may reflect a read error. V usage is TRBV5-5 and J usage is TRBJ2-5, with 13 positions matching TRBD2. The CDR3 is made up of 15 amino acids. Germline assignment: CDR1 SGHKS and CDR2 YYEKEE (reference sequence). The CDR3 nucleotides read TGTGCCAGCAGCCGGACTAGCGGGAGCCTCGAGACCCGGTACTTC. This translates into CASSRTSGSLETRYF.

There are a few counts of this clone. This chain uses TRBV4-2 with TRBJ1-5; TRBD1 matches 9 bases. The CDR3 loop spans 16 amino acids. V trimming: 1 base; J trimming: 6 bases; junction bases outside the gene matches: 7. Per germline, CDR1 LGHNA and CDR2 YNFKEQ. In DNA form, the CDR3 reads TGTGCCAGCAGCCAAGGGGGGACAGGGAGACGTCAGCCCCAGCATTTT. Translating it yields CASSQGGTGRRQPQHF.

The V gene is TRBV6-1, the J gene TRBJ2-2; TRBD1 aligns across 7 bases. CDR1 is MNHNS and CDR2 is SASEGT in the germline V gene. After removal of 4 bases from V and 1 base from J, the junction contained 0 bases not matched to a gene. This CDR3 comprises 14 residues. The CDR3 DNA sequence: TGTGCCAGCAGTGGGGACAGGAACACCGGGGAGCTGTTTTTT. Amino acid sequence: CASSGDRNTGELFF.

The rearrangement joins TRBV10-3 to TRBJ2-1; weak D call: TRBD1 (6 bases). Germline V gene data show CDR1 as ENHRY and CDR2 as SYGVKD. This CDR3 contains 14 residues. V was trimmed by 5 bases and J by 5 bases, leaving 13 bases between them. The CDR3 DNA follows: TGTGCCATCAGTCTCACCAGACAGGACAATGAGCAGTTCTTC. Its translation is CAISLTRQDNEQFF.

The chain links TRBV15 to TRBJ2-6; D call uncertain. V dropped 4 bases and J dropped 3 bases, with 10 bases sitting between them. Germline lookup yields CDR1 LNHNV and CDR2 YYDKDF (reference sequence). The CDR3 sequence is 15 residues long. CDR3 DNA sequence: TGTGCCACCAGCACCGGGTTTTATGGGGCCAACGTCCTGACTTTC. This codes for CATSTGFYGANVLTF.

V usage is TRBV6-6 and J usage is TRBJ1-1, with D possibly being TRBD1 (6 bases). Germline assignment: CDR1 MNHNY and CDR2 SVGAGI (reference sequence). The CDR3 runs to 15 residues. Deletions cut 2 bases from V and 0 bases from J, with 10 bases between. The CDR3: CASSYREGVNTEAFF. The DNA of the CDR3 is TGTGCCAGCAGTTACAGGGAGGGGGTGAACACTGAAGCTTTCTTT.

The chain joins TRBV5-4 to TRBJ2-7; D not resolved. Germline CDR1 is SGHNT and CDR2 is YYREEE (reference sequence). The V end lost 5 bases, the J end lost 4 bases, and 16 bases lay between the germline ends. The CDR3 spans 14 residues. CDR3 sequence (DNA): TGTGCCAGCAGTGTCAGTCTGGGTATTTACGAGCAGTACTTC. Translated: CASSVSLGIYEQYF.

The chain couples TRBV19 to TRBJ1-2; D uncertain. Germline V gene lookup returns CDR1 LNHDA and CDR2 SQIVND (reference sequence). V was trimmed by 4 bases and J by 5 bases, leaving 8 bases between them. The CDR3 consists of 12 residues. CDR3 bases: TGTGCCAGTAGTAGGGCGACTTATGGCTACACCTTC. Its translation is CASSRATYGYTF.

V is TRBV7-3 and J is TRBJ2-2, with D possibly being TRBD1 (6 bases). Between the trimmed V and J ends, which lost 2 bases and 1 base, there was a span of 8 bases. Germline lookup yields CDR1 SGHTA and CDR2 FQGTGA. The CDR3 spans 15 residues. The CDR3 bases are TGTGCCAGCAGCTTACAGGGGAGGAACACCGGGGAGCTGTTTTTT. It yields the protein CASSLQGRNTGELFF.

V usage is TRBV2 and J usage is TRBJ1-6; a possible D gene is TRBD1 (6 bases). Germline assignment: CDR1 SNHLY and CDR2 FYNNEI. This CDR3 comprises 12 residues. Trimming took off 3 bases at V and 13 bases at J, with 10 bases between the two ends. This chain's CDR3 is CASSEGAGPLHF. The DNA of the CDR3 is TGTGCCAGCAGTGAGGGGGCAGGGCCCCTCCACTTT.

The chain carries TRBV19 and TRBJ2-5, with D possibly being TRBD1 or TRBD2 (6 bases each). Trimming removed 8 bases at V and 9 bases at J, with 13 bases between. This CDR3 is 11 amino acids long. CDR1 is LNHDA, CDR2 SQIVND, per germline (reference sequence). The CDR3 nucleotides are TGTGCCAGTTCCTCCCGGGGGCCCCAGTACTTC. Translating it yields CASSSRGPQYF.

The V gene is TRBV27, the J gene TRBJ2-5; the D is unclear. V lost 6 bases, J lost 5 bases, and 13 bases lay in between. Germline assignment: CDR1 MNHEY and CDR2 SMNVEV (reference sequence). The CDR3 totals 13 residues. CDR3 loop: CASRRSGEETQYF. In DNA form, the CDR3 reads TGTGCCAGCAGGCGGTCGGGTGAGGAGACCCAGTACTTC.

This chain connects TRBV27 to TRBJ1-5; 7 nucleotides match TRBD1. After removal of 6 bases from V and 7 bases from J, the junction contained 18 bases not matched to a gene. The CDR3 consists of 17 residues. Germline CDR1 reads MNHEY; CDR2 reads SMNVEV (reference sequence). This chain's CDR3 is CASSRSGTGTVKQPQHF. DNA of the CDR3: TGTGCCAGCAGCCGAAGCGGAACCGGGACAGTAAAACAGCCCCAGCATTTT.

The chain links TRBV2 to TRBJ1-2; D remains unclear. Germline V CDR1 and CDR2: SNHLY, FYNNEI. The CDR3 totals 14 residues. V lost 3 bases and J lost 2, with 10 bases in between. This CDR3 reads CASSDSQVNYGYTF. CDR3 bases: TGTGCCAGCAGTGATTCTCAGGTGAACTATGGCTACACCTTC.

This clone has only one observation. The gene calls are TRBV18 and TRBJ2-7, with D maybe TRBD2 (6 bases). Germline assignment: CDR1 KGHSH and CDR2 LQKENI. This CDR3 region has 14 residues. The V gene lost 6 bases and the J gene lost 0 bases, with 12 bases spanning the gap. The CDR3 coding sequence is TGTGCCAGCTCTCGGGAGAGGAGCTCCTACGAGCAGTACTTC. The encoded protein is CASSRERSSYEQYF.

V gene TRBV29-1 combines with J gene TRBJ2-7; D is undetermined. Trimming left V 5 bases short and J 4 bases short, with 21 bases between. The CDR3 contains 15 residues. Germline-derived CDR1 and CDR2 are SQVTM and ANQGSEA. Here the CDR3 DNA reads TGCAGCGTTTCTCAGGCTGTCTCCCCGAGATACGAGCAGTACTTC. Encoded protein: CSVSQAVSPRYEQYF.

This rearrangement joins TRBV7-9 to TRBJ2-3, with TRBD2 identical over 8 bases. The CDR3 is 15 residues long. Germline-derived CDR1 and CDR2 are SEHNR and FQNEAQ (reference sequence). V shed 3 bases and J 3 bases; nucleotides not matched to a gene: 5. CDR3 loop: CASSLGLEGTDTQYF. DNA for the CDR3: TGTGCCAGCAGCTTGGGACTAGAAGGTACAGATACGCAGTATTTT. Drawing the rest from reference TRBV7-9 and TRBJ2-3, the complete variable domain is DTGVSQNPRHKITKRGQNVTFRCDPISEHNRLYWYRQTLGQGPEFLTYFQNEAQLEKSRLLSDRFSAERPKGSFSTLEIQRTEQGDSAMYLCASSLGLEGTDTQYFGPGTRLTVL.

This sequence joins TRBV10-3 and TRBJ2-5; 10 bases map to TRBD1. This CDR3 has 13 amino acids. The germline V gene has CDR1 ENHRY and CDR2 SYGVKD. Germline trimming cut 11 bases from V and 5 bases from J; bases unmatched to any gene: 8. The CDR3 loop is CASGTGVVETQYF. CDR3 coding DNA: TGTGCCTCTGGGACAGGGGTCGTTGAGACCCAGTACTTC.

Here the CDR3 DNA reads TGTGCCAGTAGTCGGACTAGCGGGTCCCAGAACTACAATGAGCAGTTCTTC. Its protein product is CASSRTSGSQNYNEQFF. The rearrangement uses TRBV19 and TRBJ2-1; 11 positions agree with TRBD2. In germline, CDR1 is LNHDA, CDR2 SQIVND (reference sequence). V trimming: 5 bases; J trimming: 3 bases; junction bases outside the gene matches: 9. The CDR3 is made up of 17 amino acids.

The V gene is TRBV7-9, the J gene TRBJ1-1; D gene ambiguous. The V gene's germline CDR1 is SEHNR and CDR2 FQNEAQ (reference sequence). This CDR3 comprises 15 residues. V was pared by 0 bases and J by 2 bases, with 10 bases between. CDR3 sequence reads: CASSLAGRANTEAFF. The CDR3 region has the DNA TGTGCCAGCAGCTTAGCCGGACGGGCTAACACTGAAGCTTTCTTT.

CDR3 protein: CASSRGTAGGSLESRLLAKNIQYF. The CDR3 nucleotides are TGCGCCAGCAGTCGAGGCACAGCGGGAGGATCCTTGGAAAGCAGACTTCTCGCCAAAAACATTCAGTACTTC. The gene calls are TRBV23-1 and TRBJ2-4; 9 bases line up with TRBD2. TRBV23-1 falls under the ORF class, with uncertain function. The CDR3 length is 24 residues. V lost 4 bases and J lost 1; bases outside the gene matches: 29.

This clone was observed a single time. The chain couples TRBV7-3 to TRBJ1-3; D possibly corresponds to TRBD1 (5 bases). The germline V and J ends were trimmed by 5 bases and 4 bases, with 15 bases remaining between them. Germline V gene data show CDR1 as SGHTA and CDR2 as FQGTGA. The length of the CDR3 is 15 residues. The CDR3 region has the DNA TGTGCCAGCAGCCCACAACCGGGACCGGGAAACACCATATATTTT. It specifies CASSPQPGPGNTIYF. The full variable domain, with the rest looked up from reference TRBV7-3 and TRBJ1-3, is GAGVSQTPSNKVTEKGKYVELRCDPISGHTALYWYRQSLGQGPEFLIYFQGTGAADDSGLPNDRFFAVRPEGSVSTLKIQRTERGDSAVYLCASSPQPGPGNTIYFGEGSWLTVV.

This rearrangement joins TRBV27 to TRBJ2-7, with D possibly being TRBD1 (5 bases). The V and J ends lost 3 bases and 2 bases respectively, with 11 bases between them. The germline CDR1 and CDR2 sequences are MNHEY and SMNVEV (reference sequence). The CDR3 runs to 14 residues. Here the CDR3 reads CASSFDQGPYEQYF. The CDR3 nucleotides are TGTGCCAGCAGTTTTGATCAGGGTCCCTACGAGCAGTACTTC.